A single sample gave rise to the 9 T cell receptor beta chains below, sequenced in a study of post-analysis software for immune sequencing data. General study points: The five TRBV segments detected at higher frequency in patients than in controls included TRBV5-6, TRBV5-1 and TRBV20-1.

Unique molecular identifiers tagged the TCR beta cDNA libraries. TCRdb passed the PCR reads through MiXCR, listing each CDR3 protein once. Among about 820,000 distinct CDR3 sequences listed, roughly 50% were seen once. Antigens of these TCRs are unknown. Material for sequencing was blood. These receptors were collected from a girl aged 5-17 years with multiple sclerosis.

The chain employs TRBV30 and TRBJ2-3; TRBD2 aligns across 7 bases. The V segment lost 3 bases and the J segment 2 bases; nucleotides outside the gene matches: 8. This CDR3 is built from 15 residues. CDR1 and CDR2 from the germline V gene are GTSNPN and SVGIG (reference sequence). In DNA, the CDR3 is TGTGCCTGGAGCCTTCCGGGAGGATTCACAGATACGCAGTATTTT. Encoded protein: CAWSLPGGFTDTQYF.

The chain recombines TRBV4-1 with TRBJ1-2; D is unclear. The germline gives CDR1 MGHRA, CDR2 YSYEKL. CDR3 length: 15 residues. Trimming stripped 1 base from V and 0 bases from J, with 9 bases between. The DNA for the CDR3 is TGCGCCAGCAGCCAAGCAGCGGTGCCTAACTATGGCTACACCTTC. As protein: CASSQAAVPNYGYTF.

This clonotype has a handful of counts. This chain joins TRBV6-5 and TRBJ2-1; TRBD2 agrees at 11 bases. Germline CDR1 is MNHEY and CDR2 is SVGAGI. CDR3 length equals 21 residues. Trimming at V came to 2 bases and at J to 0 bases, leaving 15 bases not matched to a gene. CDR3 bases: TGTGCCAGCAGTTACACTTTTAGCGGGGGGGCGATCCCCCTCTCCTACAATGAGCAGTTCTTC. Translation: CASSYTFSGGAIPLSYNEQFF.

The CDR3 nucleotides are TGTGCCAGCAGTTTGGACAGGGCTTCTGAAGCTTTCTTT. Translated: CASSLDRASEAFF. V is TRBV12-3 or TRBV12-4 and J is TRBJ1-1; the match to TRBD1 covers 8 bases. The CDR3 extends over 13 amino acids. Trimming at V came to 3 bases and at J to 6 bases, leaving 3 bases not matched to a gene.

This rearrangement joins TRBV6-4 to TRBJ2-7; no firm D call. The DNA end is a closer match to TRBJ2-4, so the J assignment may be wrong. The CDR3 contains 13 residues. Germline V lookup: CDR1 MRHNA, CDR2 SNTAGT. CDR3 nucleotides: TGTGCCAGCAGTGCTAAAGAATCAGACATTCAGTACTTC. Translated: CASSAKESDIQYF.

This clonotype was observed a few times. The rearrangement joins TRBV20-1 to TRBJ1-1, with D unresolved. The CDR3 sequence is 14 residues long. Germline values: CDR1 DFQATT, CDR2 SNEGSKA (reference sequence). V dropped 7 bases and J dropped 3 bases, with 18 bases sitting between them. Written as DNA, the CDR3 is TGCAGTGTCAAGGACGGAGAATCTGACACTGAAGCTTTCTTT. Its protein product is CSVKDGESDTEAFF.

This clonotype was seen only a few times. The rearrangement links TRBV5-5 to TRBJ2-4, with TRBD1 identical over 7 bases. The CDR3 totals 18 residues. V gave up 2 bases and J gave up 3 bases; unmatched junction bases: 14. The germline gives CDR1 SGHKS, CDR2 YYEKEE (reference sequence). CDR3 bases: TGTGCCAGCAGCTTAACTCAGACCGGGACAGTAGACAAAAACATTCAGTACTTC. This encodes CASSLTQTGTVDKNIQYF.

Turning to this clonotype: A much larger clone differs from this one at a single base, so this may be a read error. The rearrangement uses TRBV29-1 and TRBJ2-1; 11 bases align to TRBD2. The CDR3 runs 12 residues. Looked up from germline, CDR1 is SQVTM and CDR2 is ANQGSEA. V lost 4 bases, J lost 11 bases, and 4 bases stayed unmatched. The CDR3 reads CSVGGLAVKQFF. In DNA, the CDR3 is TGCAGCGTTGGGGGACTAGCGGTTAAGCAGTTCTTC.

The chain links TRBV5-1 to TRBJ2-5; 13 positions match TRBD2. The CDR3 contains 16 residues. J gave up 4 bases and V 3 bases, and 6 bases lay outside the gene matches. Germline V gives CDR1 SGHRS, CDR2 YFSETQ. CDR3 sequence (DNA): TGCGCCAGCAGCTCGGGGACTAGCGGGACGATAGAGACCCAGTACTTC. Protein: CASSSGTSGTIETQYF.